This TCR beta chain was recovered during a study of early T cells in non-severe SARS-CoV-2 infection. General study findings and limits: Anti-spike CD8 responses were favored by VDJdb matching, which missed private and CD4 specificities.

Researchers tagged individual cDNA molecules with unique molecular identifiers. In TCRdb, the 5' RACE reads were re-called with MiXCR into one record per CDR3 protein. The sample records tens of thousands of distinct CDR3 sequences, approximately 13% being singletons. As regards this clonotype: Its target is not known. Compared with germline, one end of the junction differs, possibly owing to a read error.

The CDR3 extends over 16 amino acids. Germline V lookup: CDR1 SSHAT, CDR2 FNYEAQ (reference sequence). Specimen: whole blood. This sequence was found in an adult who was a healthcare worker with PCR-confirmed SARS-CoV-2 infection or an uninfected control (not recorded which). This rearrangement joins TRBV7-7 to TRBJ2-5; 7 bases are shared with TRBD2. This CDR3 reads CASSPGSGGFGETQYF. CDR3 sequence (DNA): TGTGCTAGCAGCCCCGGGTCGGGAGGATTTGGGGAGACCCAGTACTTC.